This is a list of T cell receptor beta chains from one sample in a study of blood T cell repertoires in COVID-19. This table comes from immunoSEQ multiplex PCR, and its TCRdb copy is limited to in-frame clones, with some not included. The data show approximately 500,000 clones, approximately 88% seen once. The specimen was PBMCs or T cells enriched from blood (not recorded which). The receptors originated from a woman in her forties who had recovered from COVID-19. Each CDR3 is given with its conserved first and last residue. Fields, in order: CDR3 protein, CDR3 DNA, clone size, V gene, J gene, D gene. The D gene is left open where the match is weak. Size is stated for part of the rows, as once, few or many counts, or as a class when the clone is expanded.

cdr3_aa: CASSTLTFHDGYEKLFF
cdr3_nt: TGCGCCAGCAGCACCCTTACCTTCCATGACGGGTATGAAAAACTGTTTTTT
clone_size: -
v_call: TRBV5-1
j_call: TRBJ1-4
d_call: -

cdr3_aa: CASSLRTAETQYF
cdr3_nt: TGCGCCAGCAGCCTGCGGACAGCTGAGACCCAGTACTTC
clone_size: -
v_call: TRBV5-1
j_call: TRBJ2-5
d_call: -

cdr3_aa: CASSPPFYNEAFF
cdr3_nt: TGTGCCAGCTCACCACCATTTTACAACGAAGCTTTCTTT
clone_size: -
v_call: TRBV18
j_call: TRBJ1-1
d_call: -

cdr3_aa: CASSWGGNQPQHF
cdr3_nt: TGCGCCAGCAGCTGGGGAGGGAACCAGCCCCAGCATTTT
clone_size: -
v_call: TRBV5-1
j_call: TRBJ1-5
d_call: -

cdr3_aa: CAWSVPDRVYGYTF
cdr3_nt: TGTGCCTGGAGTGTACCGGACAGGGTCTATGGCTACACCTTC
clone_size: once
v_call: TRBV30
j_call: TRBJ1-2
d_call: TRBD1

cdr3_aa: CSVTGTAEYEQYF
cdr3_nt: TGCAGCGTAACCGGGACAGCTGAGTACGAGCAGTACTTC
clone_size: -
v_call: TRBV29-1
j_call: TRBJ2-7
d_call: TRBD1

cdr3_aa: CASSPDRVAIGTYEQYF
cdr3_nt: TGTGCCAGCAGCCCCGACAGGGTAGCCATTGGCACCTACGAGCAGTACTTC
clone_size: -
v_call: TRBV3-1/TRBV3-2
j_call: TRBJ2-7
d_call: TRBD1

cdr3_aa: CASSKFPQGNENTGELFF
cdr3_nt: TGTGCCAGCAGCAAATTCCCCCAGGGTAATGAGAACACCGGGGAGCTGTTTTTT
clone_size: -
v_call: TRBV7-9
j_call: TRBJ2-2
d_call: -

cdr3_aa: CASSQDRGQGVLDTQYF
cdr3_nt: TGCGCCAGCAGCCAAGATCGGGGACAGGGGGTTTTAGATACGCAGTATTTT
clone_size: once
v_call: TRBV4-1
j_call: TRBJ2-3
d_call: TRBD1

cdr3_aa: CASSPGQAYEQYF
cdr3_nt: TGTGCCAGCAGCCCGGGACAAGCCTACGAGCAGTACTTC
clone_size: -
v_call: TRBV12-3/TRBV12-4
j_call: TRBJ2-7
d_call: -

cdr3_aa: CASSLTGVPDTQYF
cdr3_nt: TGCGCCAGCAGCTTGACAGGGGTCCCAGATACGCAGTATTTT
clone_size: -
v_call: TRBV5-1
j_call: TRBJ2-3
d_call: TRBD1

cdr3_aa: CATSERGQAERGEQFF
cdr3_nt: TGTGCCACCAGTGAACGAGGACAGGCCGAACGCGGTGAGCAGTTCTTC
clone_size: -
v_call: TRBV24-1
j_call: TRBJ2-1
d_call: TRBD1

cdr3_aa: CASSTGTGSYNEQFF
cdr3_nt: TGTGCCAGCAGCACAGGGACAGGGTCCTACAATGAGCAGTTCTTC
clone_size: few
v_call: TRBV7-9
j_call: TRBJ2-1
d_call: TRBD1

cdr3_aa: CASRHGANYGYTF
cdr3_nt: TGTGCCAGCAGACACGGGGCTAACTATGGCTACACCTTC
clone_size: few
v_call: TRBV28
j_call: TRBJ1-2
d_call: -

cdr3_aa: CASSLGGGANYGYTF
cdr3_nt: TGTGCCAGTAGTCTGGGCGGAGGAGCTAACTATGGCTACACCTTC
clone_size: -
v_call: TRBV19
j_call: TRBJ1-2
d_call: -

cdr3_aa: CARRIQQGSSNYGYTF
cdr3_nt: TGTGCCAGAAGAATTCAACAGGGGTCATCTAACTATGGCTACACCTTC
clone_size: -
v_call: TRBV19
j_call: TRBJ1-2
d_call: TRBD1